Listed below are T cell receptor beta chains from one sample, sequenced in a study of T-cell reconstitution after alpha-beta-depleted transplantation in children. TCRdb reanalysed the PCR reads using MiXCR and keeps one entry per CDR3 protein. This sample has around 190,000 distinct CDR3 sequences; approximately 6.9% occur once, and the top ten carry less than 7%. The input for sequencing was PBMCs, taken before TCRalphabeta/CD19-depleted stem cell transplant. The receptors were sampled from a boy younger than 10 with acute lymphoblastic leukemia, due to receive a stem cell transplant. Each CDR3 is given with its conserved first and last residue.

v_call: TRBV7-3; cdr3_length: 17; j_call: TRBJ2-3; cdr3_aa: CASSLGVAGRAPDTQYF
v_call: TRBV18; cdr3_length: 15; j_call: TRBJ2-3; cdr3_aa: CASSRGQDIADTQYF
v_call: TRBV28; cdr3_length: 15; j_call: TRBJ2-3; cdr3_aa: CASSQRGTGANTQYF
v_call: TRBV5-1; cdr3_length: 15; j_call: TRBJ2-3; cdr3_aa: CASGTGAVAADTQYF
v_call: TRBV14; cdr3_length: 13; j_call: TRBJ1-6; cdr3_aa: CASSPFSNSPLHF
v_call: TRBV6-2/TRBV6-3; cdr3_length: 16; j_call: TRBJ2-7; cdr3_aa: CASSYHRDRWAYEQYF
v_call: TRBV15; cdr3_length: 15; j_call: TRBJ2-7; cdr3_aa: CATSPSPLEGYEQYF
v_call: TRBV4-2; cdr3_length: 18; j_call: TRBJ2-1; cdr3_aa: CASSQAAASDSSYNEQFF
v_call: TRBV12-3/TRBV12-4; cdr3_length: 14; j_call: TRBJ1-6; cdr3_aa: CASSFGQRNSPLHF
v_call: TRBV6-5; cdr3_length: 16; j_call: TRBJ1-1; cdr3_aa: CASILTRDRVNTEAFF
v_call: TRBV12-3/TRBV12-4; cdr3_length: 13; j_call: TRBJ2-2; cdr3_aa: CASSSLGTGELFF
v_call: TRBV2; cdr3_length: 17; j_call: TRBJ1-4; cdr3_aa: CASSRTGFPSGGEKLFF
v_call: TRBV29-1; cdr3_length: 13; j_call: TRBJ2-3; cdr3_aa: CSVGLRGADTQYF
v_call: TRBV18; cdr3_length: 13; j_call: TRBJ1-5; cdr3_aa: CASSLQRDQPQHF
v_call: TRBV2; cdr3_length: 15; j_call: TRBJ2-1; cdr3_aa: CASSPPGLADNEQFF
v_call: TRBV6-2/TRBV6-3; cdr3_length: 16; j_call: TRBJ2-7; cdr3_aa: CASSYSKTGNSYEQYF
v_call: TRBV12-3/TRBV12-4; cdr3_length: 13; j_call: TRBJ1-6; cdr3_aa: CASSLTWGPPLHF
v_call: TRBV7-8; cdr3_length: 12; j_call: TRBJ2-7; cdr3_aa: CASSLVKGEQYF
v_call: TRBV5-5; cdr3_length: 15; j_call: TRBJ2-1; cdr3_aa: CASSLVLAGWDEQFF
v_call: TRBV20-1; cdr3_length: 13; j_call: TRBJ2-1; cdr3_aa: CSASPGGHLMQFF
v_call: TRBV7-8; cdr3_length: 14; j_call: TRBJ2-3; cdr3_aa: CASSWSGRTDTQYF
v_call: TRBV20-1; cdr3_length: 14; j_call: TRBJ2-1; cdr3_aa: CSAREQPSGNEQFF
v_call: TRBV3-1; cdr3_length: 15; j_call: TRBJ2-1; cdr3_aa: CATSQGPSGRKWQFF
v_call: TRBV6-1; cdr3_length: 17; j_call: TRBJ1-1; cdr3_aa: CASSGSGEFHMNTEAFF
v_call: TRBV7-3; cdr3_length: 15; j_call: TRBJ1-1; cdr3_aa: CASSLDEGLNTEAFF
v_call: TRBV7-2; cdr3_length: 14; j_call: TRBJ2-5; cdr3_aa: CASSASVTKETQYF
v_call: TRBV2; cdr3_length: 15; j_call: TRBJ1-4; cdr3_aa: CASKEGGATNEKLFF
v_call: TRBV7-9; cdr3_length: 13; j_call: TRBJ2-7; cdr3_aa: CASSSGRTYEQYF
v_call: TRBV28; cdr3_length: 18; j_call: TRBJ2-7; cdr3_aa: CASSRTLWTSGRADEQYF
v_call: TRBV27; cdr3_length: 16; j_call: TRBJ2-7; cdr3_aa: CASSLRRDPPSYEQYF
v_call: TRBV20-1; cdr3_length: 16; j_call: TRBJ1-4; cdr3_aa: CSARAASAENNEKLFF
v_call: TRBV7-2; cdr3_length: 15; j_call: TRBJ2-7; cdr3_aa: CASSPPTGTYYEQYF
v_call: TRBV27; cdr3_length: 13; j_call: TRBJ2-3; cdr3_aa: CASSGLGADTQYF
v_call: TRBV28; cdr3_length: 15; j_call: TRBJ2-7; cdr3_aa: CASSPQGSLSYEQYF
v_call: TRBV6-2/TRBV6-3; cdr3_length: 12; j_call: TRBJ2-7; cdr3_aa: CASSQLTNEQYF
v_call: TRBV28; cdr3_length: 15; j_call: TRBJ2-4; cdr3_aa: CASSPGPFAKNIQYF
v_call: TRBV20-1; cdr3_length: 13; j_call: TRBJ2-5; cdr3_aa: CSASPGLWETQYF
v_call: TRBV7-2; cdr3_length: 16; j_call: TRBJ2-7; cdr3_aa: CASSPHLAGTSYEQYF
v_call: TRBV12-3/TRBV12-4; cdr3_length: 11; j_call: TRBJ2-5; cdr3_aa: CASTLRGTQYF
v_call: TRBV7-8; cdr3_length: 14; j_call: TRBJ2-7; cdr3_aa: CASSLESALYEQYF
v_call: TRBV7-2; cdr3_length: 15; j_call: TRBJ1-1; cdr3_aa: CASSSSRVLRTEAFF
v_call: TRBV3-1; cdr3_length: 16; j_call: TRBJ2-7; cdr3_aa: CASSLHTADRGYEQYF
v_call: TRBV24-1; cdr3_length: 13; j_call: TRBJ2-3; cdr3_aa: CATSDPSTDTQYF
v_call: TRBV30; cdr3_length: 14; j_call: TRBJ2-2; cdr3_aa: CAWRISVGTGELFF
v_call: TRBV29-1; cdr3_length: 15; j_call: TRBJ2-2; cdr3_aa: CSVVKGPPGTGELFF
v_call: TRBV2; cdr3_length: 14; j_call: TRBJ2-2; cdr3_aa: CASSGDSVTGELFF
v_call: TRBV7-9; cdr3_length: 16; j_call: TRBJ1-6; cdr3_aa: CASSSLGVQYNSPLHF
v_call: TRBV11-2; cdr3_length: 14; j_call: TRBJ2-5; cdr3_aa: CASSSTNHWGTQYF
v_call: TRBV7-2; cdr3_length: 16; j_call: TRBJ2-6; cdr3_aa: CASSLGRLSGANVLTF
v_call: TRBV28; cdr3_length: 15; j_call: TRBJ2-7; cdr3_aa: CASSLAGQNTYEQYF
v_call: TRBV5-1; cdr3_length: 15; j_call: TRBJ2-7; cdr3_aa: CASTSQATTPGEQYF
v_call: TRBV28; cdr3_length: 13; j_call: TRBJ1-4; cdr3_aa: CASSFGRTEKLFF
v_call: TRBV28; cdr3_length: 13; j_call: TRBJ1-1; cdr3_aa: CASTSTANTEAFF